Following are 8 T cell receptor beta chains from one sample sequenced in a study of Graves' ophthalmopathy and Graves' hyperthyroidism. Using RNA transcripts, the TCR beta CDR3 regions were amplified. After a first-round RT-PCR with HTBI primers, a second-round multiplex PCR was run. TCRdb recomputed calls from the multiplex PCR reads with MiXCR, one row per CDR3 protein. The sample contains about 400,000 distinct CDR3 sequences, under 25% of which appear only once. Sequencing was carried out using peripheral blood. These receptor sequences come from a woman between 18 and 29 years old with stable Graves' hyperthyroidism.

The table lists this clonotype with a few counts. The CDR3 region is CASSADRVFGTEAFF. CDR3 in DNA: TGTGCCAGCAGCGCAGACAGGGTTTTTGGCACTGAAGCTTTCTTT. The rearrangement uses TRBV14 and TRBJ1-1; TRBD1 matches 7 bases. Germline lookup yields CDR1 SGHDN and CDR2 FVKESK. V was pared by 5 bases and J by 4 bases, with 10 bases of the junction left unmatched. The CDR3 length is 15 residues.

In regard to this clonotype: This may be a read error: a much more frequent sequence differs by one nucleotide. The gene calls are TRBV7-2 and TRBJ2-2; a possible D gene is TRBD2 (5 bases). Germline V gene lookup returns CDR1 SGHTA and CDR2 FQGNSA. The CDR3 length is 14 residues. CDR3 coding DNA: TGTGCCAGCAGCTCTAATCGAGGCTCCGGGGAGCTGTGTTTT. Translated: CASSSNRGSGELCF.

V is TRBV18 and J is TRBJ2-7; 10 bases are shared with TRBD2. The V and J ends lost 5 bases and 4 bases, in that order; junction bases with no gene match: 11. The CDR3 loop spans 16 amino acids. CDR1 is KGHSH and CDR2 is LQKENI in the germline V gene. The CDR3 spells CASSSTLAGDLYEQYF. CDR3 DNA sequence: TGTGCCAGCTCATCGACCCTAGCGGGAGACCTTTACGAGCAGTACTTC.

V usage is TRBV27 and J usage is TRBJ1-1; tentative D call: TRBD1 (5 bases). The germline V gene has CDR1 MNHEY and CDR2 SMNVEV (reference sequence). There are 15 residues in the CDR3. With 3 bases removed from V and 1 base from J, the gap between germline ends came to 12 bases. Here the CDR3 DNA reads TGTGCCAGCAGTTTGCCCGACAGCCCGAACACTGAAGCTTTCTTT. It encodes CASSLPDSPNTEAFF.

This clonotype has a count of ten or more. The chain combines TRBV12-3 or TRBV12-4 with TRBJ2-3; 10 nucleotides line up with TRBD1. The junction had 7 bases not matched to a gene; V was cut back by 3 bases and J by 4 bases. The CDR3 sequence is 16 residues long. This CDR3 is CASSLGTGAGADTQYF. CDR3 DNA: TGTGCCAGCAGTTTGGGGACAGGGGCAGGGGCAGATACGCAGTATTTT.

This clonotype appeared many times. The CDR3 region has the DNA TGTGCCAGCAGTTCCCCGGCCCTAAGGGGGACCGAGCCCCAGCATTTT. It yields the protein CASSSPALRGTEPQHF. The V and J genes are TRBV28 and TRBJ1-5; TRBD1 is a possible D gene (6 bases). Between the trimmed V and J ends, which lost 4 bases and 8 bases, there was a span of 21 bases. Germline V gives CDR1 MDHEN, CDR2 SYDVKM. CDR3 size: 16 residues.

This clonotype was seen ten or more times. V and J are TRBV11-2 and TRBJ1-1; D uncertain. Germline lookup yields CDR1 SGHAT and CDR2 FQNNGV. The V and J ends lost 7 bases and 3 bases respectively, with 12 bases between them. There are 13 residues in the CDR3. CDR3 protein: CASNWEGYTEAFF. CDR3 bases: TGTGCCAGCAACTGGGAGGGTTACACTGAAGCTTTCTTT.

In this sample, this clonotype turned up a few times. The rearrangement uses TRBV15 and TRBJ2-7; D not certain. The V and J ends lost 0 bases and 2 bases respectively, with 11 bases between them. The CDR3 loop spans 15 amino acids. CDR1 is LNHNV and CDR2 is YYDKDF in the germline V gene (reference sequence). CDR3 nucleotides: TGTGCCACCAGCAGAGATAAGGCGGTTGCCTACGAGCAGTACTTC. Protein sequence: CATSRDKAVAYEQYF.